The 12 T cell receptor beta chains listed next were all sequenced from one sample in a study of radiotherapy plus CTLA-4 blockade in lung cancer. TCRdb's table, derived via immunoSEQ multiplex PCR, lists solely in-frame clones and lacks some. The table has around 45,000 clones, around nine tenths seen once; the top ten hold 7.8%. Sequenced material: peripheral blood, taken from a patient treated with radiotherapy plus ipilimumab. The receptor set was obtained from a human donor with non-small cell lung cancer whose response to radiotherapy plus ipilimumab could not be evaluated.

CDR3 coding DNA: TGTGCCAGCAGCTTAGGGCCGGACACTTCTAACTATGGCTACACCTTC. Its translation is CASSLGPDTSNYGYTF. The chain links TRBV7-2 to TRBJ1-2; tentatively, D is TRBD1 (5 bases). The V gene lost 1 base and the J gene lost 0 bases, with 12 bases spanning the gap. Germline values: CDR1 SGHTA, CDR2 FQGNSA. The CDR3 sequence is 16 residues long.

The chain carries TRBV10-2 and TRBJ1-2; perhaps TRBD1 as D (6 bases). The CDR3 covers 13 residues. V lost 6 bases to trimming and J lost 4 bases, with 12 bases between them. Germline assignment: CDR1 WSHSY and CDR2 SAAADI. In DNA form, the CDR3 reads TGCGCCAGCAGCGGGGGGGCGTTCTATGGCTACACCTTC. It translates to CASSGGAFYGYTF.

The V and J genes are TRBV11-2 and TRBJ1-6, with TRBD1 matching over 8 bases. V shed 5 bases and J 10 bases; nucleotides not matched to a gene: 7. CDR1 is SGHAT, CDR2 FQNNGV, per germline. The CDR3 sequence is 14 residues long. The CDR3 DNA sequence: TGTGCCAGCAGCACAACAGGGGGTTGGTCACCCCTCCACTTT. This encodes CASSTTGGWSPLHF.

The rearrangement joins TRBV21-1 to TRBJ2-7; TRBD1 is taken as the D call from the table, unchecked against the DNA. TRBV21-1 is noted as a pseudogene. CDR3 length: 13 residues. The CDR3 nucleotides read TGTGCCAGCAGCAAAGACAGGGGCTACGAGCAGTACTTC. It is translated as CASSKDRGYEQYF.

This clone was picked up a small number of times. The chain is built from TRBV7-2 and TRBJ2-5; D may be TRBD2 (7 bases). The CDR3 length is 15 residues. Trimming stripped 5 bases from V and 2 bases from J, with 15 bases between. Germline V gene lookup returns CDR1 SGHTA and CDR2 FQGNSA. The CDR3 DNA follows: TGTGCCAGCAGCCCCGAGGGGGAGGGACAAGAGACCCAGTACTTC. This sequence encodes CASSPEGEGQETQYF.

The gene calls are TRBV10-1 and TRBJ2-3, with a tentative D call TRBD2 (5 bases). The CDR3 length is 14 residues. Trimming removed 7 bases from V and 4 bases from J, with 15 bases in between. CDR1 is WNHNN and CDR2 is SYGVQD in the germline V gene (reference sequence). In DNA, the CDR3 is TGCGCCAGCAACCCGGGCCACGGGGCAGATACGCAGTATTTT. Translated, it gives CASNPGHGADTQYF.

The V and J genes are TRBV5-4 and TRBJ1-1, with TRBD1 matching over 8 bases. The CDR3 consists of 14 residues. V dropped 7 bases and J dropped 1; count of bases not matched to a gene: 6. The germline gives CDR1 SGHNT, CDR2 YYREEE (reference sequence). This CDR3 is CASHRGQGNTEAFF. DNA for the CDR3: TGTGCCAGCCACCGCGGACAGGGGAACACTGAAGCTTTCTTT.

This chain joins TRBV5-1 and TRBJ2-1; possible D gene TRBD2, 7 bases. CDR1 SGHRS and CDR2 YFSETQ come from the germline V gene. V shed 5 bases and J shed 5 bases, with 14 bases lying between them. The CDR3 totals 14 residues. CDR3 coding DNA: TGCGCCAGCAGTTTTTGGGGGGGCGACAATGAGCAGTTCTTC. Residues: CASSFWGGDNEQFF.

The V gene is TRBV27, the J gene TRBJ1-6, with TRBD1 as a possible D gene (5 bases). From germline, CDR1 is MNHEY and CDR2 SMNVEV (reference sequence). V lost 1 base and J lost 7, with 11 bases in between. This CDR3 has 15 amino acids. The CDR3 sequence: CASSLLPGLNSPLHF. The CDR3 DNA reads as TGTGCCAGCAGTTTATTGCCAGGGCTCAATTCACCCCTCCACTTT.

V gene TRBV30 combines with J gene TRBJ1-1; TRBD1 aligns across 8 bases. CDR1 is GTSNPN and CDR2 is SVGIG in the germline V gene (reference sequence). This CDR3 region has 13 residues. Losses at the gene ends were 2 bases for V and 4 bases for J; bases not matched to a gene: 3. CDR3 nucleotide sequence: TGTGCCTGGAGTCAGGGGGCGCGCACTGAAGCTTTCTTT. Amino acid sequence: CAWSQGARTEAFF. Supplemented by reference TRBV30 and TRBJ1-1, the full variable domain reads SQTIHQWPATLVQPVGSPLSLECTVEGTSNPNLYWYRQAAGRGLQLLFYSVGIGQISSEVPQNLSASRPQDRQFILSSKKLLLSDSGFYLCAWSQGARTEAFFGQGTRLTVV.

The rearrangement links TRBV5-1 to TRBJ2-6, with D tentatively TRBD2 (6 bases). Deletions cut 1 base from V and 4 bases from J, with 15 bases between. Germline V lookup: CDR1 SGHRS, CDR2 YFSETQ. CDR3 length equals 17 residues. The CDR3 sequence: CASSLSGGIGGANVLTF. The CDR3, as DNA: TGCGCCAGCAGCTTGAGTGGCGGGATTGGCGGGGCCAACGTCCTGACTTTC. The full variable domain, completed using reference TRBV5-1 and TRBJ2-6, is KAGVTQTPRYLIKTRGQQVTLSCSPISGHRSVSWYQQTPGQGLQFLFEYFSETQRNKGNFPGRFSGRQFSNSRSEMNVSTLELGDSALYLCASSLSGGIGGANVLTFGAGSRLTVL.

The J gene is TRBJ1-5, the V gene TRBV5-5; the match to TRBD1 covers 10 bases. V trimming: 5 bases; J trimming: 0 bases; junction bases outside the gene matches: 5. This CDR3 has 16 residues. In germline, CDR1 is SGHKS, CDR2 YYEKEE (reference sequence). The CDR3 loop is CASSRDRGYSNQPQHF. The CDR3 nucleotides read TGTGCCAGCAGTCGGGACAGGGGTTATAGCAATCAGCCCCAGCATTTT.